Shown below are 2 T cell receptor beta chains from a single sample sequenced in a study of response to subunit inactivated influenza vaccine. TCRdb re-called the RT-PCR reads through MiXCR, storing one row per CDR3 protein. Seen here are hundreds of thousands of distinct CDR3 sequences, about 7.6% observed once, and the top ten hold under 15%. The material was PBMCs from blood, obtained 23 to 25 months after vaccination. Receptor source: a man aged 50-75 years who received an inactivated influenza vaccine.

The genes are TRBV7-2 and TRBJ1-2; 9 bases align to TRBD1. CDR1 and CDR2 from the germline V gene are SGHTA and FQGNSA. The CDR3 is made up of 14 amino acids. V was pared by 6 bases and J by 2 bases, with 4 bases of the junction left unmatched. The CDR3 nucleotides are TGTGCCAGCAGACAAACAGGGGGCAACTATGGCTACACCTTC. This sequence encodes CASRQTGGNYGYTF.

This chain links TRBV3-1 with TRBJ1-4; 10 bases are shared with TRBD1. Germline lookup yields CDR1 LGHDT and CDR2 YNNKEL (reference sequence). The CDR3 loop spans 15 amino acids. V was pared by 3 bases and J by 10 bases, with 8 bases of the junction left unmatched. The CDR3 reads CASSQMGQGTGKLFF. The CDR3 DNA reads as TGTGCCAGCAGCCAGATGGGACAGGGGACGGGAAAACTGTTTTTT.